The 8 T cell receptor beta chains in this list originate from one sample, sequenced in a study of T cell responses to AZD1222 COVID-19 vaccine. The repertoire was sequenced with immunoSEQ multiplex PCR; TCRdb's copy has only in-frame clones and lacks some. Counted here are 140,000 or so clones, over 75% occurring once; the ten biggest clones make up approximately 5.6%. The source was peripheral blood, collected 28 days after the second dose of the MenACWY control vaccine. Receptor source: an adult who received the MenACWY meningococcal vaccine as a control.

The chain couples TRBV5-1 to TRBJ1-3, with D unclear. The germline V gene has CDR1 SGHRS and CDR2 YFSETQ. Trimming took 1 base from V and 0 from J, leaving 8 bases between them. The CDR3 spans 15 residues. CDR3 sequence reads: CASSLYSSSGNTIYF. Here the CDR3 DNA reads TGCGCCAGCAGCTTGTATTCGAGCTCTGGAAACACCATATATTTT.

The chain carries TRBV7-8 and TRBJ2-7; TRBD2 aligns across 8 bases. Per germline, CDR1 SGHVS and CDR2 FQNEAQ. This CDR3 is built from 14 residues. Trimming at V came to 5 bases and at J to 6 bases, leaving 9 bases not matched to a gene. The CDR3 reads CASSDLGTRSEQYF. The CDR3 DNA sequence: TGTGCCAGCAGCGACCTCGGGACTAGGAGCGAGCAGTACTTC. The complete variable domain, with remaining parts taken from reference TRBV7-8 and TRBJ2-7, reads GAGVSQSPRYKVAKRGQDVALRCDPISGHVSLFWYQQALGQGPEFLTYFQNEAQLDKSGLPSDRFFAERPEGSVSTLKIQRTQQEDSAVYLCASSDLGTRSEQYFGPGTRLTVT.

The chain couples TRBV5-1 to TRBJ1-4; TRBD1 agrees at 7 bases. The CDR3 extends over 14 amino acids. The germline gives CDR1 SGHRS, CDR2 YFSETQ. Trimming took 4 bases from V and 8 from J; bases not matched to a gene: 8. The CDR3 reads CASSIQGRDEKLFF. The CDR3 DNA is TGCGCCAGCAGCATACAGGGGAGGGACGAAAAACTGTTTTTT.

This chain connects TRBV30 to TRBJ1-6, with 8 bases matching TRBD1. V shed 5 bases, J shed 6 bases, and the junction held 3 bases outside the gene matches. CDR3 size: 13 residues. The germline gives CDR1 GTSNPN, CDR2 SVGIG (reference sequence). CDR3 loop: CAWQGQGNSPLHF. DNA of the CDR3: TGTGCCTGGCAAGGACAGGGTAATTCACCCCTCCACTTT. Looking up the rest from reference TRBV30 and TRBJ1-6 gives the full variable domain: SQTIHQWPATLVQPVGSPLSLECTVEGTSNPNLYWYRQAAGRGLQLLFYSVGIGQISSEVPQNLSASRPQDRQFILSSKKLLLSDSGFYLCAWQGQGNSPLHFGNGTRLTVT.

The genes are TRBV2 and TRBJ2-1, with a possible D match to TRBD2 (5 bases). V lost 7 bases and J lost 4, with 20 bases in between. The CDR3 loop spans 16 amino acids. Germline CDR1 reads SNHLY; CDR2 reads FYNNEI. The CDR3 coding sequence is TGTGCCAGCACAAAAGGGTACTCCCCGGGGTACAATGAGCAGTTCTTC. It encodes CASTKGYSPGYNEQFF.

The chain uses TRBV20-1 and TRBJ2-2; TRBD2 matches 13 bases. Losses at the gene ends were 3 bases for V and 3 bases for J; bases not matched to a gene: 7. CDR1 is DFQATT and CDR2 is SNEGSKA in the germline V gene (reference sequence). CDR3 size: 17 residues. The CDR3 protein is CSASRGLAGVYTGELFF. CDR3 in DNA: TGCAGTGCTAGTCGCGGACTAGCGGGAGTGTACACCGGGGAGCTGTTTTTT.

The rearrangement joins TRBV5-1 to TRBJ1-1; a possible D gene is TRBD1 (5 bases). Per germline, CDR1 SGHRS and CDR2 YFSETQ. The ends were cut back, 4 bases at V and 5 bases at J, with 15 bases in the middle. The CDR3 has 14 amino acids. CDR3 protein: CASSPSGVGTEAFF. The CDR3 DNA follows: TGCGCCAGCAGCCCATCGGGGGTCGGTACTGAAGCTTTCTTT.

Written as DNA, the CDR3 is TGTGCCAGCAGGGGTGACGCATACAATGAGCAGTTCTTC. Encoded protein: CASRGDAYNEQFF. This rearrangement joins TRBV6-5 to TRBJ2-1, with unresolved D. Germline CDR1 is MNHEY and CDR2 is SVGAGI. This CDR3 contains 13 residues. V was cut by 6 bases and J by 4 bases, with 10 bases left in between.